This entry concerns a single T cell receptor (beta chain). In the original workflow: Reference gene primer amplification gave estimated nucleated cell counts. Profiling relied on immunoSEQ multiplex PCR, and the TCRdb table lists in-frame clones only, not all of them. The V and J calls and clone size were taken over from that table, and D and trimming were inferred from the DNA. The sample lists 85,000 to 95,000 clones; roughly 87% were seen once. From germline, CDR1 is SGHTA and CDR2 FQGNSA. The trim removed 8 bases at V and 5 bases at J, leaving 3 bases unmatched. This CDR3 has 13 amino acids. The data are from a study of blood T cell repertoires in COVID-19. Study-level information: Whether acute or convalescent, the COVID-19 samples came from the United States, Italy and Spain. The analysed material was cDNA or gDNA that came from T cells, B-cell-depleted T cells, or PBMCs.

Material: peripheral blood. V usage is TRBV7-2 and J usage is TRBJ1-6; 7 positions match TRBD1. The clonotype originates from a woman aged 80 or over with acute or convalescent COVID-19. CDR3 loop: CASGDSNNSPLHF. The CDR3 DNA is TGTGCCAGCGGGGACAGCAATAATTCACCCCTCCACTTT.